The 24 T cell receptor beta chains below were found in one sample sequenced in a study of early T cells in non-severe SARS-CoV-2 infection (dated by TCRdb to about 2021). The receptor library was made with 5' RACE. TCRdb lists the instrument as NextSeq 500. TCRdb took the public reads, trimmed them with fastp at Q25, ran MiXCR for clone calling and kept in-frame beta chains. Rows merge per CDR3 protein into single entries with the most common DNA and genes. The sample contains some 52,000 distinct CDR3 sequences, over 7% of them found a single time. Roughly 9.9% of the sample lies in the top ten. Sequences were obtained from whole blood. These receptors were collected from an adult who was a healthcare worker with PCR-confirmed SARS-CoV-2 infection or an uninfected control (not recorded which).

This clonotype has just a few counts. DNA for the CDR3: TGCAGTGCTAGAGATGGAGCGGCCCTGACAGATACGCAGTATTTT. It specifies CSARDGAALTDTQYF. V is TRBV20-1 and J is TRBJ2-3, with D possibly TRBD2 on 5 matching bases. The V end lost 0 bases, the J end lost 3 bases, and 13 bases lay between the germline ends. Germline V gene data show CDR1 as DFQATT and CDR2 as SNEGSKA (reference sequence). CDR3 length equals 15 residues.

This rearrangement joins TRBV2 to TRBJ2-2; 10 bases fit TRBD1. Per the germline V gene, CDR1 is SNHLY and CDR2 is FYNNEI. After removal of 7 bases from V and 2 bases from J, the junction contained 10 bases not matched to a gene. This CDR3 comprises 17 residues. CDR3 amino acids: CASTLTGTGVNTGELFF. In DNA form, the CDR3 reads TGTGCCAGCACCCTTACCGGGACAGGGGTAAACACCGGGGAGCTGTTTTTT.

This clonotype was detected ten times or more. This sequence joins TRBV18 and TRBJ2-1, with 7 bases matching TRBD1. CDR1 KGHSH and CDR2 LQKENI come from the germline V gene. The junction had 11 bases not matched to a gene; V was cut back by 4 bases and J by 8 bases. This CDR3 spans 15 amino acids. CDR3 DNA: TGTGCCAGCTCACTTCAAGGGGGCATTTCCGATGAGCAGTTCTTC. The encoded protein is CASSLQGGISDEQFF.

This clonotype was picked up a small number of times. V is TRBV27 and J is TRBJ1-3; D possibly corresponds to TRBD1 (5 bases). The CDR3 totals 15 residues. Germline CDR1 MNHEY, CDR2 SMNVEV (reference sequence). Deletions cut 5 bases from V and 0 bases from J, with 11 bases between. CDR3 protein: CASSPDTSSGNTIYF. DNA of the CDR3: TGTGCCAGCAGTCCGGACACGAGCTCTGGAAACACCATATATTTT.

This clonotype was counted only a few times. The chain links TRBV7-9 to TRBJ2-7; 9 bases line up with TRBD1. V was pared by 5 bases and J by 3 bases, with 5 bases of the junction left unmatched. The CDR3 spans 14 residues. Germline loops: CDR1 SEHNR, CDR2 FQNEAQ (reference sequence). The CDR3 DNA sequence: TGTGCCAGCAGCCACCGGGACAGGGTCTACGAGCAGTACTTC. It yields the protein CASSHRDRVYEQYF.

This clonotype was detected only a few times. DNA of the CDR3: TGTGCCAGCAGTTTGTGGCAGGACAATCAGCCCCAGCATTTT. Its translation is CASSLWQDNQPQHF. J is TRBJ1-5 and V is TRBV12-3 or TRBV12-4, with D uncertain. The V end lost 3 bases, the J end lost 3 bases, and 9 bases lay between the germline ends. CDR3 length: 14 amino acids.

This sequence joins TRBV7-9 and TRBJ2-7, with 7 positions matching TRBD2. This CDR3 is 15 amino acids long. Germline assignment: CDR1 SEHNR and CDR2 FQNEAQ (reference sequence). V dropped 7 bases and J dropped 0; count of bases not matched to a gene: 9. The CDR3: CASTKSGVSSYEQYF. CDR3 coding DNA: TGTGCCAGCACCAAGAGCGGGGTTAGCTCCTACGAGCAGTACTTC. Filled out from reference TRBV7-9 and TRBJ2-7, the complete variable domain reads DTGVSQNPRHKITKRGQNVTFRCDPISEHNRLYWYRQTLGQGPEFLTYFQNEAQLEKSRLLSDRFSAERPKGSFSTLEIQRTEQGDSAMYLCASTKSGVSSYEQYFGPGTRLTVT.

This clonotype was seen more than once but under ten times. The gene calls are TRBV27 and TRBJ2-7, with D tentatively TRBD1 (6 bases). Trimming cost V 7 bases and J 1 base, with 8 bases left between them. Germline V CDR1 and CDR2: MNHEY, SMNVEV (reference sequence). CDR3 size: 12 residues. The chain's CDR3 is CASTTGSYEQYF. DNA of the CDR3: TGTGCCAGCACCACAGGGTCCTACGAGCAGTACTTC.

Many counts were recorded for this clonotype. V is TRBV10-3 and J is TRBJ1-1; D not certain. The germline V and J ends were trimmed by 5 bases and 2 bases, with 12 bases remaining between them. The CDR3 is made up of 14 amino acids. The germline gives CDR1 ENHRY, CDR2 SYGVKD. In DNA form, the CDR3 reads TGTGCCATCAGTAAGGACGGCGAAAACACTGAAGCTTTCTTT. It is translated as CAISKDGENTEAFF.

This clonotype was observed at least ten times. For the CDR3, the DNA is TGTGCCAGCAACCTCGACAGGGGGCACGAGCAGTACTTC. Protein sequence: CASNLDRGHEQYF. The V and J genes are TRBV11-2 and TRBJ2-7; the match to TRBD1 covers 10 bases. The germline CDR1 and CDR2 sequences are SGHAT and FQNNGV. The V segment lost 7 bases and the J segment 5 bases; nucleotides outside the gene matches: 5. This CDR3 spans 13 amino acids.

The sample holds a few counts of this clonotype. The rearrangement joins TRBV7-8 to TRBJ2-3; D possibly corresponds to TRBD1 (6 bases). The CDR3 loop spans 14 amino acids. Germline V lookup: CDR1 SGHVS, CDR2 FQNEAQ. Trimming took off 5 bases at V and 2 bases at J, with 11 bases between the two ends. The CDR3 sequence: CASSQQGITDTQYF. CDR3 nucleotide sequence: TGTGCCAGCAGCCAACAGGGTATCACAGATACGCAGTATTTT. Using reference TRBV7-8 and TRBJ2-3 for the parts outside the CDR3, the full variable domain is GAGVSQSPRYKVAKRGQDVALRCDPISGHVSLFWYQQALGQGPEFLTYFQNEAQLDKSGLPSDRFFAERPEGSVSTLKIQRTQQEDSAVYLCASSQQGITDTQYFGPGTRLTVL.

This clonotype occurred many times. The V gene is TRBV5-1, the J gene TRBJ1-1; 9 bases align to TRBD1. The V gene end was trimmed by 3 bases and the J gene end by 6 bases; junction bases not matched to a gene: 9. The CDR3 runs to 15 residues. Germline values: CDR1 SGHRS, CDR2 YFSETQ. CDR3 DNA sequence: TGCGCCAGCAGCTCCACGACAGGGGGGTATCCTGAAGCTTTCTTT. It specifies CASSSTTGGYPEAFF.

This clonotype came up a few times. This rearrangement joins TRBV10-3 to TRBJ1-5; TRBD1 is a possible D gene (6 bases). This CDR3 spans 14 amino acids. CDR1 is ENHRY and CDR2 is SYGVKD in the germline V gene. V dropped 2 bases and J dropped 3 bases, with 8 bases sitting between them. CDR3 loop: CAISENRANQPQHF. DNA of the CDR3: TGTGCCATCAGTGAGAACAGGGCCAATCAGCCCCAGCATTTT.

The V and J genes are TRBV12-3 or TRBV12-4 and TRBJ2-1, with D unresolved. There are 16 residues in the CDR3. V lost 8 bases and J 9 bases, leaving 26 bases between the germline ends. For the CDR3, the DNA is TGTGCCAGCTCGTTTTTTGACCGGCCCCTCGGTGGTGAGCAGTTCTTC. Translation gives CASSFFDRPLGGEQFF.

The V call is TRBV9, the J call TRBJ1-1; the D gene is possibly TRBD1 (5 bases). The CDR3 extends over 14 amino acids. Trimming took off 6 bases at V and 3 bases at J, with 15 bases between the two ends. CDR1 and CDR2 (germline): SGDLS, YYNGEE. The DNA of the CDR3 is TGTGCCAGCACCTATGCCTTAGGGGACACTGAAGCTTTCTTT. This sequence encodes CASTYALGDTEAFF.

This clonotype was detected ten times or more. The chain links TRBV15 to TRBJ1-2; D remains unclear. Germline CDR1 reads LNHNV; CDR2 reads YYDKDF (reference sequence). The CDR3 is 14 residues long. Trimming took 0 bases from V and 5 from J, leaving 10 bases between them. Written as DNA, the CDR3 is TGTGCCACCAGCAGAGATTACGGGCTATATGGCTACACCTTC. Its protein is CATSRDYGLYGYTF.

By its share, this clonotype is medium-sized. This chain links TRBV14 with TRBJ2-7; D call uncertain. V was cut by 1 base and J by 2 bases, with 6 bases left in between. Germline CDR1 and CDR2: SGHDN and FVKESK. The CDR3 is made up of 13 amino acids. CDR3 bases: TGTGCCAGCAGCCAAGGGTTAGCCTACGAGCAGTACTTC. Protein sequence: CASSQGLAYEQYF.

This clonotype has a count of ten or more. V usage is TRBV3-1 and J usage is TRBJ1-1; D ambiguous. Trimming took 1 base from V and 5 from J, leaving 8 bases between them. Germline V gene data show CDR1 as LGHDT and CDR2 as YNNKEL (reference sequence). The CDR3 has 13 residues. The CDR3 reads CASSQVRGTEAFF. The CDR3 coding sequence is TGTGCCAGCAGCCAAGTGAGAGGGACTGAAGCTTTCTTT. Full variable domain (outside the CDR3, taken from reference TRBV3-1 and TRBJ1-1): DTAVSQTPKYLVTQMGNDKSIKCEQNLGHDTMYWYKQDSKKFLKIMFSYNNKELIINETVPNRFSPKSPDKAHLNLHINSLELGDSAVYFCASSQVRGTEAFFGQGTRLTVV.

This clonotype was seen many times. CDR3 DNA: TGCAGTGCTAGAGCCTCAGGGGCGGAGCGGACCTACGAGCAGTACTTC. Translating gives CSARASGAERTYEQYF. The gene calls are TRBV20-1 and TRBJ2-7; D may be TRBD1 (6 bases). CDR1 and CDR2 (germline): DFQATT, SNEGSKA (reference sequence). The CDR3 length is 16 residues. Trimming removed 1 base from V and 2 bases from J, with 18 bases in between.

The chain uses TRBV18 and TRBJ2-7; TRBD1 aligns across 9 bases. The CDR3 is made up of 15 amino acids. The junction had 3 bases not matched to a gene; V was cut back by 0 bases and J by 3 bases. Germline values: CDR1 KGHSH, CDR2 LQKENI. The CDR3 DNA follows: TGTGCCAGCTCACCACCGGGACAGGGTTACTACGAGCAGTACTTC. Translated: CASSPPGQGYYEQYF.

In its sample, this clonotype was seen many times. The gene calls are TRBV21-1 and TRBJ2-7; TRBD1 is the table's D call and was not checked against the DNA. TRBV21-1 is reported as a pseudogene. The CDR3 has 10 residues. The CDR3 protein is CPTSPWEQYF. In nucleotides, the CDR3 is TGTCCGACCAGCCCCTGGGAGCAGTACTTC.

This clonotype was observed a handful of times. The chain is built from TRBV27 and TRBJ1-1; no reliable D call. V lost 0 bases to trimming and J lost 2 bases, with 7 bases between them. CDR3 size: 14 residues. In germline, CDR1 is MNHEY, CDR2 SMNVEV (reference sequence). CDR3 sequence (DNA): TGTGCCAGCAGTTTATCTTTCATTAACACTGAAGCTTTCTTT. It encodes CASSLSFINTEAFF.

The chain has TRBV4-1 and TRBJ2-2; tentatively, D is TRBD1 (6 bases). The CDR3 covers 16 residues. Germline V gene lookup returns CDR1 MGHRA and CDR2 YSYEKL. V was clipped by 1 base and J by 4 bases, with 13 bases between them. This CDR3 is CASSQVAGVSTGELFF. The DNA of the CDR3 is TGCGCCAGCAGCCAAGTGGCAGGGGTGAGCACCGGGGAGCTGTTTTTT.

This clonotype was detected many times. This chain joins TRBV19 and TRBJ2-2; 7 bases agree with TRBD2. Germline CDR1 and CDR2: LNHDA and SQIVND (reference sequence). The CDR3 loop spans 17 amino acids. J lost 4 bases, V lost 3 bases, and 11 bases had no gene match. This CDR3 reads CASSILPAGVSTGELFF. The DNA of the CDR3 is TGTGCCAGTAGTATCCTGCCGGCGGGAGTGAGCACCGGGGAGCTGTTTTTT.